This TCR beta chain emerged from a study of cytomegalovirus exposure and HLA in healthy donors. Whole-study context: Early released data comprised some 85 million unique TCRs from HLA-typed donors. Broader study findings: An observed cluster of highly shared sequence variants was recorded as a likely sequencing artifact.

The germline V gene has CDR1 SEHNR and CDR2 FQNEAQ (reference sequence). This CDR3 region has 18 residues. Trimming stripped 5 bases from V and 8 bases from J, with 29 bases between. Note on this clone: What it binds is not known.

Primers for the PCR totalled 60 Vbeta and 13 Jbeta. As processed by the authors: The count from a later analysis was some 81 million unique TCR beta chains, roughly 11 million of them shared. Assay: immunoSEQ multiplex PCR; the TCRdb copy retains only in-frame clones and omits some. V, J and clone size are taken as reported in that table, and D and trimming were inferred from the DNA itself. The sample has 200,000 to 250,000 clones. This receptor was taken from a woman in her 30s in good health and CMV-seropositive. The sequenced material came from PBMCs. This rearrangement joins TRBV7-9 to TRBJ2-3, with a weak D call TRBD2 (7 bases). The CDR3 spells CASSQRVDSLSSGGTQYF. The CDR3 DNA sequence: TGTGCCAGCAGCCAACGCGTGGACAGTCTATCATCGGGGGGTACGCAGTATTTT.